A single sample is the source of the 31 T cell receptor beta chains below, sequenced in a study of response to subunit inactivated influenza vaccine. MiXCR, run by TCRdb on the RT-PCR reads, gives a single entry per CDR3 protein. The sample carries about 520,000 distinct CDR3 sequences, roughly 7.6% recorded once. The input for sequencing was PBMCs from blood, taken around 25 months after vaccination. The receptor source for this set is a man between 50 and 69 years old who received an inactivated influenza vaccine.

The V call is TRBV6-1, the J call TRBJ2-7; a possible D gene is TRBD2 (6 bases). Germline V gene sequence: CDR1 MNHNS, CDR2 SASEGT. V was shortened by 8 bases and J by 3 bases, with 14 bases between the two germline ends. This CDR3 region has 13 residues. The CDR3 region is CASFRDGGYEQYF. CDR3 coding DNA: TGTGCCAGCTTCAGGGACGGGGGCTACGAGCAGTACTTC.

The chain links TRBV7-9 to TRBJ1-5, with 10 nucleotides matching TRBD1. The CDR3 length is 15 residues. The V gene end was trimmed by 5 bases and the J gene end by 5 bases; junction bases not matched to a gene: 6. Germline V gene lookup returns CDR1 SEHNR and CDR2 FQNEAQ (reference sequence). CDR3 loop: CASSPPGTGDQPQHF. The CDR3 DNA is TGTGCCAGCAGCCCCCCGGGGACAGGGGATCAGCCCCAGCATTTT.

The chain joins TRBV28 to TRBJ1-5; D is ambiguous. Germline V gene data show CDR1 as MDHEN and CDR2 as SYDVKM. This CDR3 spans 15 amino acids. Trimming took 6 bases from V and 5 from J, leaving 17 bases between them. CDR3 nucleotide sequence: TGTGCCAGCAGCCCTATCATGAGAGGGCATCAGCCCCAGCATTTT. Translation gives CASSPIMRGHQPQHF.

The chain combines TRBV7-9 with TRBJ2-7, with a weak D call TRBD2 (6 bases). V was pared by 4 bases and J by 4 bases, with 20 bases between. This CDR3 has 16 residues. The germline CDR1 and CDR2 sequences are SEHNR and FQNEAQ (reference sequence). CDR3: CASSSPVGTGLYEQYF. In DNA form, the CDR3 reads TGTGCCAGCAGCTCCCCCGTTGGGACTGGACTTTACGAGCAGTACTTC.

This clonotype was seen more than once but under ten times. J is TRBJ2-5 and V is TRBV10-3; possibly TRBD2 for D (5 bases). Trimming stripped 2 bases from V and 2 bases from J, with 9 bases between. Per the germline V gene, CDR1 is ENHRY and CDR2 is SYGVKD. This CDR3 contains 14 residues. This CDR3 is CAISEVGDQETQYF. For the CDR3, the DNA is TGTGCCATCAGTGAGGTCGGGGATCAAGAGACCCAGTACTTC.

The chain uses TRBV3-1 and TRBJ2-1, with 11 bases fitting TRBD2. The CDR3 is 17 residues long. After removal of 4 bases from V and 4 bases from J, the junction contained 9 bases not matched to a gene. Germline values: CDR1 LGHDT, CDR2 YNNKEL (reference sequence). The CDR3 reads CASSLRISGGAYNEQFF. Here the CDR3 DNA reads TGTGCCAGCAGCCTAAGAATTAGCGGGGGGGCTTACAATGAGCAGTTCTTC.

Only a few counts were recorded for this clonotype. The rearrangement uses TRBV24-1 and TRBJ2-3; TRBD2 aligns across 7 bases. Germline values: CDR1 KGHDR, CDR2 SFDVKD. The junction had 8 bases not matched to a gene; V was cut back by 3 bases and J by 6 bases. CDR3 length equals 15 residues. The CDR3 reads CATSDPPGGRDTQYF. CDR3 DNA sequence: TGTGCCACCAGTGATCCTCCGGGAGGCAGGGATACGCAGTATTTT.

A word on this clonotype: This CDR3 is missing its conserved last phenylalanine or tryptophan, likely due to a read error. The DNA is left out, because the CDR3 cannot be placed on it with certainty; the CDR3 is given as TCRdb lists it. The rearrangement joins TRBV11-2 to TRBJ1-5. The CDR3 numbers 12 amino acids, ends counted. Germline lookup yields CDR1 SGHAT and CDR2 FQNNGV. CDR3: CASSLEGSDRML.

This clonotype was found a few times. This chain links TRBV7-2 with TRBJ1-1, with D perhaps matching TRBD1 (6 bases). The V gene's germline CDR1 is SGHTA and CDR2 FQGNSA. CDR3 size: 12 residues. V was pared by 2 bases and J by 11 bases, with 12 bases between. The CDR3 DNA is TGTGCCAGCAGCTTATTACAGGGATTGGCTTTCTTT. Its translation: CASSLLQGLAFF.

A remark on this clonotype: One end of the junction is discordant with germline, which a read error may explain. The J gene is TRBJ2-7, the V gene TRBV7-9, with D tentatively TRBD1 (7 bases). The CDR3 contains 15 residues. The germline V gene has CDR1 SEHNR and CDR2 FQNEAQ (reference sequence). This chain's CDR3 is CAGRLGQEASYEQYF. The DNA for the CDR3 is TGTGCCGGCAGACTAGGACAGGAGGCCTCCTACGAGCAGTACTTC.

This clonotype was observed a few times. The gene calls are TRBV20-1 and TRBJ1-1; TRBD1 aligns across 10 bases. The CDR3 is made up of 14 amino acids. Germline CDR1 DFQATT, CDR2 SNEGSKA (reference sequence). Germline trimming cut 5 bases from V and 4 bases from J; bases unmatched to any gene: 7. CDR3: CSARQGALGTEAFF. The CDR3 DNA reads TGCAGTGCTCGACAGGGGGCGCTGGGCACTGAAGCTTTCTTT.

This clonotype was counted a few times. The rearrangement joins TRBV30 to TRBJ1-2, with 9 bases lining up with TRBD1. The CDR3 covers 14 residues. Germline V gene data show CDR1 as GTSNPN and CDR2 as SVGIG (reference sequence). J gave up 5 bases and V 5 bases, and 9 bases lay outside the gene matches. CDR3 DNA: TGTGCCTGGGGTGGGGGGACAGGGTTGTATGGCTACACCTTC. It specifies CAWGGGTGLYGYTF.

This clonotype occurred a few times. CDR3 protein: CASSQVPDQGYGYTF. CDR3 sequence (DNA): TGCGCCAGCAGCCAAGTACCGGACCAGGGGTATGGCTACACCTTC. The rearrangement links TRBV4-3 to TRBJ1-2, with D maybe TRBD1 (6 bases). The CDR3 has 15 residues. Germline values: CDR1 LGHNA, CDR2 YSLEER. The ends were cut back, 1 base at V and 5 bases at J, with 14 bases in the middle.

This clonotype was counted ten times or more. V and J are TRBV20-1 and TRBJ2-1; D not certain. Germline V gene lookup returns CDR1 DFQATT and CDR2 SNEGSKA (reference sequence). V gave up 3 bases and J gave up 3 bases, with 6 bases separating them. This CDR3 has 12 amino acids. The CDR3 nucleotides are TGCAGTGCTAGTTCCGGCTACAATGAGCAGTTCTTC. Translating it yields CSASSGYNEQFF.

This clonotype has only a few counts. The chain employs TRBV7-2 and TRBJ2-1, with 9 bases identical to TRBD1. CDR3 length equals 14 residues. J lost 7 bases, V lost 4 bases, and 5 bases had no gene match. CDR1 and CDR2 (germline): SGHTA, FQGNSA. CDR3 nucleotide sequence: TGTGCCAGCAGCTGGGGACAGGGAGGTAATGAGCAGTTCTTC. Translated: CASSWGQGGNEQFF.

The chain links TRBV12-3 or TRBV12-4 to TRBJ1-1, with 8 bases lining up with TRBD1. The V segment lost 6 bases and the J segment 2 bases; nucleotides outside the gene matches: 5. The CDR3 is 14 residues long. CDR3 amino acids: CASRGGQGNTEAFF. The CDR3 bases are TGTGCCAGCAGGGGTGGACAGGGAAACACTGAAGCTTTCTTT.

This clonotype has ten or more counts. This chain links TRBV6-2 or TRBV6-3 with TRBJ2-7; a weak D match, TRBD1 (6 bases). Germline values: CDR1 MNHEY, CDR2 SVGEGT. The CDR3 consists of 13 residues. V gave up 6 bases and J gave up 2 bases, with 11 bases separating them. For the CDR3, the DNA is TGTGCCAGCAGACGGGGACAAACCTACGAGCAGTACTTC. Translated: CASRRGQTYEQYF.

This clonotype was picked up a small number of times. The rearrangement uses TRBV2 and TRBJ2-5; tentatively, D is TRBD2 (5 bases). Germline lookup yields CDR1 SNHLY and CDR2 FYNNEI. Deletions cut 8 bases from V and 6 bases from J, with 19 bases between. The CDR3 sequence is 14 residues long. CDR3 in DNA: TGTGCCAGCTGTCATCCGAGCGGTCGTAAGACCCAGTACTTC. It encodes CASCHPSGRKTQYF.

This chain uses TRBV2 with TRBJ2-5; D is undetermined. Germline V CDR1 and CDR2: SNHLY, FYNNEI. V was shortened by 4 bases and J by 5 bases, with 17 bases between the two germline ends. The CDR3 runs 15 residues. CDR3 DNA sequence: TGTGCCAGCAGTGCCCTGGGATCGGGTCGGGAGACCCAGTACTTC. Translated, it gives CASSALGSGRETQYF.

The chain recombines TRBV4-1 with TRBJ1-2; no clear D gene. CDR1 is MGHRA and CDR2 is YSYEKL in the germline V gene. This CDR3 is built from 14 residues. The V end lost 0 bases, the J end lost 5 bases, and 10 bases lay between the germline ends. CDR3 sequence: CASSQEPGRYGYTF. The CDR3 DNA follows: TGCGCCAGCAGCCAAGAGCCAGGTCGATATGGCTACACCTTC.

This clonotype has a count of ten or more. The chain carries TRBV7-8 and TRBJ1-1; D not certain. Trimming removed 5 bases from V and 1 base from J, with 5 bases in between. Germline V lookup: CDR1 SGHVS, CDR2 FQNEAQ. The CDR3 loop spans 12 amino acids. As DNA, the CDR3 is TGTGCCAGCAGCAGCAAGAACACTGAAGCTTTCTTT. This codes for CASSSKNTEAFF. Drawing the rest from reference TRBV7-8 and TRBJ1-1, the complete variable domain is GAGVSQSPRYKVAKRGQDVALRCDPISGHVSLFWYQQALGQGPEFLTYFQNEAQLDKSGLPSDRFFAERPEGSVSTLKIQRTQQEDSAVYLCASSSKNTEAFFGQGTRLTVV.

This clonotype was observed at least ten times. The chain recombines TRBV10-3 with TRBJ2-2, with D perhaps TRBD2 (6 bases). Germline V gene data show CDR1 as ENHRY and CDR2 as SYGVKD. CDR3 size: 16 residues. Trimming shortened V by 0 bases and J by 0 bases, and 8 bases separated the two germline ends. The CDR3, as DNA: TGTGCCATCAGTGAGTCAACTAGCTCGAACACCGGGGAGCTGTTTTTT. Translation gives CAISESTSSNTGELFF.

The chain links TRBV20-1 to TRBJ2-6; D is perhaps TRBD2 (5 bases). CDR3 length: 16 residues. Trimming removed 4 bases from V and 4 bases from J, with 17 bases in between. Germline V gene lookup returns CDR1 DFQATT and CDR2 SNEGSKA (reference sequence). The chain's CDR3 is CSAKTLKEAGANVLTF. The CDR3 nucleotides read TGCAGTGCTAAGACCCTGAAGGAGGCCGGGGCCAACGTCCTGACTTTC.

This clonotype has ten or more counts. The rearrangement uses TRBV20-1 and TRBJ2-4; 11 nucleotides line up with TRBD2. Germline CDR1 and CDR2: DFQATT and SNEGSKA (reference sequence). V shed 3 bases, J shed 10 bases, and the junction held 8 bases outside the gene matches. CDR3 length: 14 amino acids. CDR3 bases: TGCAGTGCTAGGGAAACTAGCGGGGGACTAATTCAGTACTTC. Translating gives CSARETSGGLIQYF.

The chain joins TRBV10-1 to TRBJ2-7, with unresolved D. CDR1 and CDR2 from the germline V gene are WNHNN and SYGVQD (reference sequence). Trimming removed 2 bases at V and 4 bases at J, with 9 bases between. The CDR3 has 13 amino acids. This CDR3 is CASSERLAYEQYF. CDR3 DNA: TGCGCCAGCAGTGAGAGGTTGGCATACGAGCAGTACTTC.

This clonotype came up many times. The V call is TRBV7-9, the J call TRBJ2-1; no definite D call. This CDR3 is 12 amino acids long. In germline, CDR1 is SEHNR, CDR2 FQNEAQ (reference sequence). Trimming left V 1 base short and J 8 bases short, with 6 bases between. The CDR3: CASSLVGDEQFF. CDR3 in DNA: TGTGCCAGCAGCTTAGTTGGGGATGAGCAGTTCTTC.

V and J are TRBV28 and TRBJ2-3; no reliable D call. This CDR3 has 14 residues. V lost 5 bases, J lost 0 bases, and 9 bases lay in between. The germline CDR1 and CDR2 sequences are MDHEN and SYDVKM. CDR3 amino acids: CASSIKSSTDTQYF. DNA for the CDR3: TGTGCCAGCAGTATCAAATCTAGCACAGATACGCAGTATTTT.

This clonotype was picked up many times. The chain combines TRBV5-1 with TRBJ1-5; TRBD1 aligns across 12 bases. The germline V gene has CDR1 SGHRS and CDR2 YFSETQ. The junction had 4 bases not matched to a gene; V was cut back by 3 bases and J by 3 bases. The CDR3 runs to 16 residues. Written as DNA, the CDR3 is TGCGCCAGCAGCTCGGGGACAGGGGGCTTCAATCAGCCCCAGCATTTT. Its protein product is CASSSGTGGFNQPQHF.

In this sample, this clonotype turned up many times. The chain has TRBV15 and TRBJ2-2; D remains unclear. Germline loops: CDR1 LNHNV, CDR2 YYDKDF (reference sequence). There are 13 residues in the CDR3. Trimming left V 8 bases short and J 2 bases short, with 9 bases between. The CDR3: CATSAANTGELFF. CDR3 DNA: TGTGCCACCTCGGCAGCAAACACCGGGGAGCTGTTTTTT.

The chain joins TRBV6-1 to TRBJ1-6, with 9 nucleotides matching TRBD1. The CDR3 loop spans 15 amino acids. Germline V gene lookup returns CDR1 MNHNS and CDR2 SASEGT. Germline trimming cut 4 bases from V and 8 bases from J; bases unmatched to any gene: 6. The CDR3 sequence is CASSGSGTGYSPLHF. CDR3 in DNA: TGTGCCAGCAGTGGATCCGGGACAGGGTATTCACCCCTCCACTTT.

The genes are TRBV11-2 and TRBJ2-4; a possible D gene is TRBD2 (6 bases). This CDR3 contains 15 residues. V shed 3 bases and J shed 0 bases, with 9 bases lying between them. The germline V gene has CDR1 SGHAT and CDR2 FQNNGV. CDR3 sequence: CASSFGRLAKNIQYF. CDR3 coding DNA: TGTGCCAGCAGCTTCGGGAGATTAGCCAAAAACATTCAGTACTTC.